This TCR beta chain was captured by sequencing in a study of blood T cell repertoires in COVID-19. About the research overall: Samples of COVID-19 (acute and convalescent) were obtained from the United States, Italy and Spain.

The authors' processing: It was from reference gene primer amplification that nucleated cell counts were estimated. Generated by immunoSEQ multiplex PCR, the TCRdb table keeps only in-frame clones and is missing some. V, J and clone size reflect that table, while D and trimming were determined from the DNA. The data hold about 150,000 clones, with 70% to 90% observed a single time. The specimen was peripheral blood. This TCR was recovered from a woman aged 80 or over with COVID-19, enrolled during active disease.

The CDR3 spells CASSYSRYQPQHF. In DNA form, the CDR3 reads TGTGCCAGCAGTTACTCGAGGTACCAGCCCCAGCATTTT. The rearrangement joins TRBV6-5 to TRBJ1-5; no reliable D call. The germline V and J ends were trimmed by 0 bases and 7 bases, with 7 bases remaining between them. The germline gives CDR1 MNHEY, CDR2 SVGAGI. The CDR3 contains 13 residues.